Listed below are T cell receptor beta chains from one sample, sequenced in a study of Ad26.COV2.S vaccination and SARS-CoV-2 variants. The protocol was immunoSEQ multiplex PCR, while the TCRdb copy is restricted to in-frame clones and leaves out a portion. The table lists approximately 300,000 clones, over 80% of them singletons. The specimen comprised peripheral blood, sampled in a trial of Ad26.COV2.S vaccine versus placebo. These TCRs come from a person aged 18 to 59 who received the Ad26.COV2.S COVID-19 vaccine or a placebo. Both conserved end residues are part of each CDR3. Fields, in order: clone size, J gene, V gene, D gene, CDR3 DNA, CDR3 protein. A D gene is named only where the DNA matches it firmly. Size values are once, few and many counts, or a class for expanded clones, and some rows have none.

abundance: NA; j_gene: TRBJ2-7; v_gene: TRBV2; d_gene: TRBD2; CDR3nt: TGTGCCAGCAGGAGCGGGGGCCTCTCCTACGAGCAGTACTTC; CDR3aa: CASRSGGLSYEQYF
abundance: NA; j_gene: TRBJ2-1; v_gene: TRBV7-3; d_gene: NA; CDR3nt: TGTGCCAGCAGCTTAACGGGTTGGGCAGTCGATGAGCAGTTCTTC; CDR3aa: CASSLTGWAVDEQFF
abundance: NA; j_gene: TRBJ1-1; v_gene: TRBV2; d_gene: NA; CDR3nt: TGTGCCAGCAGTGAAATTTCTAGGGGTAGGGGGAACACTGAAGCTTTCTTT; CDR3aa: CASSEISRGRGNTEAFF
abundance: few; j_gene: TRBJ1-1; v_gene: TRBV12-3/TRBV12-4; d_gene: NA; CDR3nt: TGTGCCAGCAGAAGGGGCCATTACACTGAAGCTTTCTTT; CDR3aa: CASRRGHYTEAFF
abundance: NA; j_gene: TRBJ1-1; v_gene: TRBV23-1; d_gene: NA; CDR3nt: TGCGCCAGCAGTCCGCCGGGGCTGGTAAGCAACACTGAAGCTTTCTTT; CDR3aa: CASSPPGLVSNTEAFF
abundance: NA; j_gene: TRBJ2-7; v_gene: TRBV7-2; d_gene: TRBD1; CDR3nt: TGTGCCAGCAGCTCTCCGCCGGGACAGAGATTCATTTACGAGCAGTACTTC; CDR3aa: CASSSPPGQRFIYEQYF
abundance: NA; j_gene: TRBJ1-2; v_gene: TRBV20-1; d_gene: NA; CDR3nt: TGCAGTGCTAGCACAGACTATGGCTACACCTTC; CDR3aa: CSASTDYGYTF
abundance: NA; j_gene: TRBJ2-3; v_gene: TRBV30; d_gene: NA; CDR3nt: TGTGCCTGGGGGCACGGTGGGGACACAGATACGCAGTATTTT; CDR3aa: CAWGHGGDTDTQYF
abundance: NA; j_gene: TRBJ1-5; v_gene: TRBV28; d_gene: NA; CDR3nt: TGTGCCAGCAGCCCCCTCGGGAGGGATTATCAGCCCCAGCATTTT; CDR3aa: CASSPLGRDYQPQHF
abundance: NA; j_gene: TRBJ1-2; v_gene: TRBV14; d_gene: NA; CDR3nt: TGTGCCAGCAGCCAAGACAGGGTTTTATCCTATGGCTACACCTTC; CDR3aa: CASSQDRVLSYGYTF
abundance: NA; j_gene: TRBJ1-1; v_gene: TRBV7-3; d_gene: NA; CDR3nt: TGTGCCAGCAGCTTAACGATGGCAAAGAACACTGAAGCTTTCTTT; CDR3aa: CASSLTMAKNTEAFF
abundance: NA; j_gene: TRBJ1-3; v_gene: TRBV19; d_gene: NA; CDR3nt: TGTGCCACCTCTCGGCAGTCAGTATCTGGAAACACCATATATTTT; CDR3aa: CATSRQSVSGNTIYF
abundance: once; j_gene: TRBJ1-1; v_gene: TRBV4-1; d_gene: NA; CDR3nt: TGCGCCAGCAGCCAAGGGGGATCGCGTGGGAACACTGAAGCTTTCTTT; CDR3aa: CASSQGGSRGNTEAFF
abundance: NA; j_gene: TRBJ1-4; v_gene: TRBV5-6; d_gene: NA; CDR3nt: TGTGCCAGCAGCTTGAGGGCGGCCAATGAAAAACTGTTTTTT; CDR3aa: CASSLRAANEKLFF
abundance: NA; j_gene: TRBJ2-3; v_gene: TRBV2; d_gene: NA; CDR3nt: TGTGCCAGCGACTATGGCACAGATACGCAGTATTTT; CDR3aa: CASDYGTDTQYF
abundance: NA; j_gene: TRBJ2-5; v_gene: TRBV4-1; d_gene: NA; CDR3nt: TGCGCCAGCAGCCAAGTTAGCGTCCGGGGGGAGACCCAGTACTTC; CDR3aa: CASSQVSVRGETQYF
abundance: NA; j_gene: TRBJ2-5; v_gene: TRBV5-4; d_gene: NA; CDR3nt: TGTGCCAGCAGCCGTTCGGGCCAAGAGACCCAGTACTTC; CDR3aa: CASSRSGQETQYF
abundance: many; j_gene: TRBJ1-1; v_gene: TRBV7-8; d_gene: TRBD1; CDR3nt: TGTGCCAGCAGCACCCGGGACAGGGACTTTGGCACTGAAGCTTTCTTT; CDR3aa: CASSTRDRDFGTEAFF
abundance: NA; j_gene: TRBJ1-6; v_gene: TRBV5-1; d_gene: TRBD1; CDR3nt: TGCGCCAGCAGCTCCGGACAGGTTGGTAATTCACCCCTCCACTTT; CDR3aa: CASSSGQVGNSPLHF
abundance: NA; j_gene: TRBJ2-1; v_gene: TRBV7-2; d_gene: TRBD2; CDR3nt: TGTGCCAGCAGCTCTGCGGGGGGGGGATACAATGAGCAGTTCTTC; CDR3aa: CASSSAGGGYNEQFF
abundance: NA; j_gene: TRBJ1-4; v_gene: TRBV3-1/TRBV3-2; d_gene: NA; CDR3nt: TGTGCCAGCAGCCCGCGAGCGGGGAAACTGTTTTTT; CDR3aa: CASSPRAGKLFF
abundance: NA; j_gene: TRBJ1-3; v_gene: TRBV3-1/TRBV3-2; d_gene: NA; CDR3nt: TGTGCCAGCAGCCAAGAAGGGAGCTCTGGAAACACCATATATTTT; CDR3aa: CASSQEGSSGNTIYF
abundance: NA; j_gene: TRBJ1-2; v_gene: TRBV12-3/TRBV12-4; d_gene: NA; CDR3nt: TGTGCCAGCAGTTTAGCAGGGGACTATGGCTACACCTTC; CDR3aa: CASSLAGDYGYTF
abundance: NA; j_gene: TRBJ1-4; v_gene: TRBV2; d_gene: TRBD1; CDR3nt: TGTGCCAGCAGTGCGGGACAGGGTTTCGATGAAAAACTGTTTTTT; CDR3aa: CASSAGQGFDEKLFF
abundance: NA; j_gene: TRBJ2-6; v_gene: TRBV5-1; d_gene: NA; CDR3nt: TGCGCCAGCAGCCACCTCCAGGGTATAACTGGGGCCAACGTCCTGACTTTC; CDR3aa: CASSHLQGITGANVLTF
abundance: NA; j_gene: TRBJ1-2; v_gene: TRBV27; d_gene: NA; CDR3nt: TGTGCCAGCAGTTCTCCCCCCGGCTATGGCTACACCTTC; CDR3aa: CASSSPPGYGYTF
abundance: NA; j_gene: TRBJ2-2; v_gene: TRBV5-4; d_gene: NA; CDR3nt: TGTGCCAGCAGCTTTGGGGGGTACTCCACCGGGGAGCTGTTTTTT; CDR3aa: CASSFGGYSTGELFF
abundance: few; j_gene: TRBJ1-3; v_gene: TRBV7-2; d_gene: NA; CDR3nt: TGTGCCAGCAGCTCGAGGGCCAGCTCTGGAAACACCATATATTTT; CDR3aa: CASSSRASSGNTIYF
abundance: NA; j_gene: TRBJ2-1; v_gene: TRBV11-3; d_gene: NA; CDR3nt: TGTGCCAGCAGCTTAGCGGGGTCCAATGAGCAGTTCTTC; CDR3aa: CASSLAGSNEQFF